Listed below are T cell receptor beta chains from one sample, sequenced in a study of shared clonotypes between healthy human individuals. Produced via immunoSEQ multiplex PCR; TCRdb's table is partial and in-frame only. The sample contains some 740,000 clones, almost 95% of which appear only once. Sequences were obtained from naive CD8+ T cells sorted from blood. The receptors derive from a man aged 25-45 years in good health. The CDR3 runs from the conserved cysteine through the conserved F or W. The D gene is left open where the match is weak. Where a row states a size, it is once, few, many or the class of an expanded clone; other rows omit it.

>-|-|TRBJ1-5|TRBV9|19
TGTGCCAGCAGCCCAGTAGGCACAGGAGCCGGGTATAGCAATCAGCCCCAGCATTTT
CASSPVGTGAGYSNQPQHF
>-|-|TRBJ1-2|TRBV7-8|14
TGTGCCAGCAGCTTGGCCCTCCGAGGGTATGGCTACACCTTC
CASSLALRGYGYTF
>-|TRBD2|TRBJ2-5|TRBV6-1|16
TGTGCCAGCAGTGAAGAGCTAGCGGGATATCTGGAGACCCAGTACTTC
CASSEELAGYLETQYF
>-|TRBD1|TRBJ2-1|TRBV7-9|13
TGTGCCAGCAGACCCACAGGGGCGAATGAGCAGTTCTTC
CASRPTGANEQFF
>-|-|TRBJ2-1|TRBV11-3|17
TGTGCCAGCAGCTCAAGATCCGGGCTGGGCTCCTACAATGAGCAGTTCTTC
CASSSRSGLGSYNEQFF
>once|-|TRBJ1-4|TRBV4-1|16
TGCGCCAGCAGCCAAGGCCAACTTGCAACTAATGAAAAACTGTTTTTT
CASSQGQLATNEKLFF
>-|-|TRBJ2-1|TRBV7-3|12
TGTGCCAGCAGCGACCTTTACAATGAGCAGTTCTTC
CASSDLYNEQFF
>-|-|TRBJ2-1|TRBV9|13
TGTGCCAGCAGCCCCGACAGCTACAATGAGCAGTTCTTC
CASSPDSYNEQFF
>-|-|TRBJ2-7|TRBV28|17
TGTGCCAGCAGTTTAATAGCACCCAGTTTGAGCTCCTACGAGCAGTACTTC
CASSLIAPSLSSYEQYF
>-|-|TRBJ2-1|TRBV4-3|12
TGCGCCAGCAGCTTTACTGGTAATGAGCAGTTCTTC
CASSFTGNEQFF
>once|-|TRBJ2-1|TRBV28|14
TGTGCCAGCAGTCAAATGACCGAATGGAATGAGCAGTTCTTC
CASSQMTEWNEQFF
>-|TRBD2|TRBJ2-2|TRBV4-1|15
TGCGCCAGCAGCCAAGGGGTCCAGCGGGAGTGGGAGCTGTTTTTT
CASSQGVQREWELFF
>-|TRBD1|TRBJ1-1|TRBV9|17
TGTGCCAGCAGCGTGCGGACAGGGGGGACCCTGAACACTGAAGCTTTCTTT
CASSVRTGGTLNTEAFF
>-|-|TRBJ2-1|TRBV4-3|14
TGCGCCAGCAGCCAAGATGAAGGGGACGGGGAGCAGTTCTTC
CASSQDEGDGEQFF
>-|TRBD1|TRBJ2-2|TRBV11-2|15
TGTGCCAGCAGCAGAAGGACAGGGTCCAACGGGGAGCTGTTTTTT
CASSRRTGSNGELFF
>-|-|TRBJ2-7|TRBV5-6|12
TGTGCCAGCAGCCGAGATATCTACGAGCAGTACTTC
CASSRDIYEQYF
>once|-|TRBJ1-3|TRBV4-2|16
TGTGCCAGCAGCCAATTGGACGGCAACTCTGGAAACACCATATATTTT
CASSQLDGNSGNTIYF
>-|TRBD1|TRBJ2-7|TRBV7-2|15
TGTGCCAGCAGCTTAGGACGGACAGGGGGCCGAGAGCAGTACTTC
CASSLGRTGGREQYF
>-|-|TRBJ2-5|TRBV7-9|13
TGTGCCAGCAGTCCAGGGTCACAAGAGACCCAGTACTTC
CASSPGSQETQYF
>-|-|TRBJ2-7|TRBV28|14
TGTGCCAGCAGTTTAAAAACCCAGGGCATACATCAGTACTTC
CASSLKTQGIHQYF
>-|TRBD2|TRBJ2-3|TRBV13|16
TGTGCCAGCAGCTTCCGCCCGACTAGCGTGCGGGGTACGCAGTATTTT
CASSFRPTSVRGTQYF
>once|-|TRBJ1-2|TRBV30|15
TGTGCCTGGAGTCCCGGCGCAGGGACGCACTATGGCTACACCTTC
CAWSPGAGTHYGYTF
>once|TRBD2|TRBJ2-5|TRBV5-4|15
TGTGCCAGCAGCCCCCCGGCGGGAGGGCAAGAGACCCAGTACTTC
CASSPPAGGQETQYF
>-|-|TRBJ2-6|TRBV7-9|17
TGTGCCAGCAGCTCCTCCTCACATGGGTCTGGGGCCAACGTCCTGACTTTC
CASSSSSHGSGANVLTF
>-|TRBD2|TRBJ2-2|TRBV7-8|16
TGTGCCAGTCGCGGGACTAGCGGGAGAGATGCCGGGGAGCTGTTTTTT
CASRGTSGRDAGELFF
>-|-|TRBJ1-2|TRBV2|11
TGTGCCAGAGACCGAGACTATGGCTACACCTTC
CARDRDYGYTF
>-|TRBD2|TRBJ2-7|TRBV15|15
TGTGCCACCAGCAGAGATCGGGGGGTTGCCTACGAGCAGTACTTC
CATSRDRGVAYEQYF
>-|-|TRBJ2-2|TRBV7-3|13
TGTGCCAGCAGCTTACGGCTTACCGGGGAGCTGTTTTTT
CASSLRLTGELFF
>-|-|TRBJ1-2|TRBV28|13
TGTGCCAGCACCCCGGACGATAACTATGGCTACACCTTC
CASTPDDNYGYTF
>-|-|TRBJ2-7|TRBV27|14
TGTGCCAGCAGTACGGGACAAGCTGGCTACGAGCAGTACTTC
CASSTGQAGYEQYF
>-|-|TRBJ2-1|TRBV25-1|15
TGTGCCAGCAGTGAGACAGCGAGCTCCTACAATGAGCAGTTCTTC
CASSETASSYNEQFF
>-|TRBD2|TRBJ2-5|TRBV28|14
TGTGCCAGCGAGGGACTAGCGGGAAGAGAGACCCAGTACTTC
CASEGLAGRETQYF
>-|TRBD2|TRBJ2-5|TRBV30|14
TGTGCCCTAAGACTAGCGGGTCTCCAAGAGACCCAGTACTTC
CALRLAGLQETQYF
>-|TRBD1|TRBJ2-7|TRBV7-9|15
TGTGCCAGCAGCGTGGGACAGGGGTTGACCGACGAGCAGTACTTC
CASSVGQGLTDEQYF
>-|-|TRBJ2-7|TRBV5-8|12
TGTGCCAGCAGCTTTGGTTCCCTCGAGCAGTACTTC
CASSFGSLEQYF
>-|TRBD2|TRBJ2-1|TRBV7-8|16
TGTGCCAGCAGCCCCGGGACTAGCGGGAGTCTACATGAGCAGTTCTTC
CASSPGTSGSLHEQFF
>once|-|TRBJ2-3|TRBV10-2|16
TGCGCCAGCAGTGAGGGGTTGTGGGGCGACACAGATACGCAGTATTTT
CASSEGLWGDTDTQYF
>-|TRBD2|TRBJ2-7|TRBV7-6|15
TGTGCCAGCAGCCCTGCGGGAGGTAACCCCTACGAGCAGTACTTC
CASSPAGGNPYEQYF
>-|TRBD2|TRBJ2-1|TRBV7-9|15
TGTGCCAGCAGCTTCACTAGCGGGTTTAACAATGAGCAGTTCTTC
CASSFTSGFNNEQFF
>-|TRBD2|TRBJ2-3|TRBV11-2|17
TGTGCCAGCAGCCTGCGACTAGCGGGAGGGCCTCTGGATACGCAGTATTTT
CASSLRLAGGPLDTQYF
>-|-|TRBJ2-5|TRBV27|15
TGTGCCAGCAGTTTCAGTGTCGATTTAAAAGAGACCCAGTACTTC
CASSFSVDLKETQYF
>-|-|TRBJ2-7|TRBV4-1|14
TGCGCCAGCAGCCAAGCCCAAAGATTACCCGAGCAGTACTTC
CASSQAQRLPEQYF
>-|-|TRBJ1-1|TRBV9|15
TGTGCCAGCAGCGCGAGGACAGCCGGGAACACTGAAGCTTTCTTT
CASSARTAGNTEAFF
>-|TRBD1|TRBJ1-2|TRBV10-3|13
TGTGCCATTCAGACAGGGTCTAACTATGGCTACACCTTC
CAIQTGSNYGYTF
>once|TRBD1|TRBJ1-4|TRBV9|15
TGTGCCAGCAGCCCCTGGGACAGGACTACCGAAAAACTGTTTTTT
CASSPWDRTTEKLFF
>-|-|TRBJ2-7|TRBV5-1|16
TGCGCCAGCAGCTTGGATGTATCGGGACCGTACTACGAGCAGTACTTC
CASSLDVSGPYYEQYF
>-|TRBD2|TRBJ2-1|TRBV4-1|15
TGCGCCAGCAGCCACCAGGCGGGAGGTTACAATGAGCAGTTCTTC
CASSHQAGGYNEQFF
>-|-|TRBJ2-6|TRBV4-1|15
TGCGCCAGCAGCAATCAGGGAGATGGGGCCAACGTCCTGACTTTC
CASSNQGDGANVLTF
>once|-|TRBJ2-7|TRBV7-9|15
TGTGCCAGCAGCCCCATGGACTTCTCGAACTACGAGCAGTACTTC
CASSPMDFSNYEQYF
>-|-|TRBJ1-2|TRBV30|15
TGTGCCTGGAGGATCACCAGGGGCGGCGGCTATGGCTACACCTTC
CAWRITRGGGYGYTF
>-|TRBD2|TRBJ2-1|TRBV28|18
TGTGCCAGCAGGAGTAGGACTAGCGGGAGGGCCCTCTACAATGAGCAGTTCTTC
CASRSRTSGRALYNEQFF
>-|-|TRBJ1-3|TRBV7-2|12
TGTGCCAGCAGCTTATCTGGAAACACCATATATTTT
CASSLSGNTIYF
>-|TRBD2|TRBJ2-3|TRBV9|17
TGTGCCAGCAGCTTACGAGGTCTAGCGGACAATACAGATACGCAGTATTTT
CASSLRGLADNTDTQYF
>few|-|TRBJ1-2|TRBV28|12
TGTGCCAGCAGCCCGGACCTCTATGGCTACACCTTC
CASSPDLYGYTF